Listed here is a single T cell receptor beta chain. Its antigen remains unknown. The data were taken from a study of cytomegalovirus exposure and HLA in healthy donors. Notes on the study in general: Later analysis showed TCR association rates varying by HLA locus, highest for DRB1 and lowest for HLA-C.

V lost 6 bases and J lost 6; bases outside the gene matches: 8. Germline CDR1 MDHEN, CDR2 SYDVKM. This CDR3 spans 14 amino acids. The PCR made use of 60 Vbeta and 13 Jbeta primers. Repertoires were generated with immunoSEQ multiplex PCR, while TCRdb's copy carries only in-frame clones and drops some. Among some 170,000 clones, roughly 80% were seen once, and the ten largest hold about 7.7%. Sequences were obtained from PBMCs. The TCR sequence derives from a woman aged 25 to 39 in good health and CMV-seropositive. V usage is TRBV28 and J usage is TRBJ2-5; 9 positions agree with TRBD1. CDR3 region: CASSLRDRVQTQYF. CDR3 DNA: TGTGCCAGCAGCCTCCGGGACAGGGTTCAGACCCAGTACTTC.